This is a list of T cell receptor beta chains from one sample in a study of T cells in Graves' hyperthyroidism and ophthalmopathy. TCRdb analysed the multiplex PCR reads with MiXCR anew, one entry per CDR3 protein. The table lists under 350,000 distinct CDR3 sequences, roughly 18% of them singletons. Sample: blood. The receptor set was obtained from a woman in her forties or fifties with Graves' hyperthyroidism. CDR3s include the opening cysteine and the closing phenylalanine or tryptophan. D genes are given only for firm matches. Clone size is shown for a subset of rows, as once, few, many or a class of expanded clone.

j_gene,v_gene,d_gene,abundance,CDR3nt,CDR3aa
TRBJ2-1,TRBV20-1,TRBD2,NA,TGCAGTGCTAGAGAGCATACTAGCGGGGGTACCTACAATGAGCAGTTCTTC,CSAREHTSGGTYNEQFF
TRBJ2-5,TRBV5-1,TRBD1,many,TGCGCCAGCAGCTCGCGGACAGGCGTCACGTTGTACCAAGAGACCCAGTACTTC,CASSSRTGVTLYQETQYF
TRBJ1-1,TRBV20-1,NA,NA,TGCAGTGCTAGAGAGAGGATACTAAACACTGAAGCTTTCTTT,CSARERILNTEAFF
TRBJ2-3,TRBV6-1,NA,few,TGTGCCAGCCCCGGCAGGGGTCCTTCTAGCACAGATACGCAGTATTTT,CASPGRGPSSTDTQYF
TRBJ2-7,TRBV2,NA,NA,TGTGCCAGCAGTGATATGGGGGGGGGCAATGAGCAGTACTTC,CASSDMGGGNEQYF
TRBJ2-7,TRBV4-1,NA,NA,TGCGCCAGCAGCCATGGGGATCGGAGCGAGCAGTACTTC,CASSHGDRSEQYF
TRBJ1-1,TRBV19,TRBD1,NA,TGTGCCAGTAGTATCCCGGGACAGGAACCTCAAGGCGCTGAAGCTTTCTTT,CASSIPGQEPQGAEAFF
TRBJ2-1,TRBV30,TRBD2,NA,TGTGTCTGGAGTGTACTCGGGTGGGCTAGCGGGAGTAAAGATGAGCAGTTCTTC,CVWSVLGWASGSKDEQFF
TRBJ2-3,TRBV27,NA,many,TGTGCCAGCAGTTTAACTAGACGACACGAAACAGATACGCAGTATTTT,CASSLTRRHETDTQYF
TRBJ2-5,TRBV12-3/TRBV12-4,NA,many,TGTGCCAGCACTACTAGGGGAGAGACCCAGTACTTC,CASTTRGETQYF
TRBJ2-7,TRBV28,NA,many,TGTGCCAGCAGTCGTCTCGGGGCGGTCTACGAGCAGTACTTC,CASSRLGAVYEQYF
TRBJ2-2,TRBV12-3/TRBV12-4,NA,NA,TGTGCCAGCAGTCTTCCGCGGCATCGCACCGGGGAGCTGTTTTTT,CASSLPRHRTGELFF
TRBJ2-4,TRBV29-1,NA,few,TGCAGCGTCGTAACCGGGACAGCCAAAAACATTCAGTACTTC,CSVVTGTAKNIQYF
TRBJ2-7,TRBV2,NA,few,TGTGCCAGCAGTGCCGGGCCCTACGAGCAGTACTTC,CASSAGPYEQYF
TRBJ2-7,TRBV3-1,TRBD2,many,TGTGCCAGCAGCCCCACGGGGGGAGCGGGATTATACGAGCAGTACTTC,CASSPTGGAGLYEQYF
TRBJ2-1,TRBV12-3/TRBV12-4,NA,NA,TGTGCCAGCAGTTTTAAGGGCCCGGGTGAGCAGTTCTTC,CASSFKGPGEQFF
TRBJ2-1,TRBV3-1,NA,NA,TGTGCCAGCAGCCAAGCGCGGGCGGGACAAGAGGAGTTCTTC,CASSQARAGQEEFF
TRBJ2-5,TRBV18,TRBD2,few,TGTGCCAGCTCACCACAGGTGGCGGGAGGGGAGACCCAGTACTTC,CASSPQVAGGETQYF
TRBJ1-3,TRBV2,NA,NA,TGTGCCAGCAGTGACAGGTCAGGAAACACCATATATTTT,CASSDRSGNTIYF
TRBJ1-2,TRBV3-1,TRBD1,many,TGTGCCAGCAGCCCCACCGGGACAGGGGGCTTAAACTATGGCTACACCTTC,CASSPTGTGGLNYGYTF
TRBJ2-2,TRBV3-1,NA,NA,TGTGCCAGCAGCCAAGTGTGGGAGTACTTTGACGCCGGGGAGCTGTTTTTT,CASSQVWEYFDAGELFF
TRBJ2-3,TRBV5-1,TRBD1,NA,TGCGCCAGCAGCTTGGGGACAGGGCCAGATACGCAGTATTTT,CASSLGTGPDTQYF
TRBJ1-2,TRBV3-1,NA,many,TGTGCCAGCAGCCAAGTAGGGGAATCTCGCTATGGCTACACCTTC,CASSQVGESRYGYTF
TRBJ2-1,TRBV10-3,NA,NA,TGTGCCATGGCGGGACGGCCGAATGAGCAGTTCTTC,CAMAGRPNEQFF
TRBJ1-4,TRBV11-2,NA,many,TGTGCCAGCAGCCCTTGGACAGCAACTAATGAAAAACTGTTTTTT,CASSPWTATNEKLFF
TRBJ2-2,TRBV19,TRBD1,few,TGTGCCAGTAGTATGGATTTTTGGGGACAGCCGAGGACCGGGGAGCTGTTTTTT,CASSMDFWGQPRTGELFF
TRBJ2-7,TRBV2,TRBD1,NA,TGTGCCAGCAGTGAAGTTAGGGACAGCTCCTACGAGCAGTACTTC,CASSEVRDSSYEQYF
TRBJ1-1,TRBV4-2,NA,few,TGTGCCAGCAGCCAAGGGGGCCCCACTGAAGCTTTCTTT,CASSQGGPTEAFF
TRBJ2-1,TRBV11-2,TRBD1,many,TGTGCCAGCAGCTTAAGGACAGGGCTTGGGTACAATGAGCAGTTCTTC,CASSLRTGLGYNEQFF
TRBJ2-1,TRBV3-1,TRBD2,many,TGTGCCAGCAGCCTTTTCGTGGCTAGCGGCTACAATGAGCAGTTCTTC,CASSLFVASGYNEQFF
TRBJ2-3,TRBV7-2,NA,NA,TGTGCCAGCAGCCCACAGGGTAGCACAGATACGCAGTATTTT,CASSPQGSTDTQYF
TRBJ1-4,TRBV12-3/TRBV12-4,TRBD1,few,TGTGCCAGCAGTACTAGACAGGGCGAAAAACTGTTTTTT,CASSTRQGEKLFF
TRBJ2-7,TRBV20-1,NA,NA,TGCAGTGCTGCCTCGTCCGGGACTGGATACGAGCAGTACTTC,CSAASSGTGYEQYF
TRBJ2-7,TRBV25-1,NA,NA,TGTGCCAGCAGCCGGGACGGATATTTCTCCTACGAGCAGTACTTC,CASSRDGYFSYEQYF
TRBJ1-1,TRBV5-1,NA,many,TGCGCCAGCAGCTCCCGAACCGACAGTGAAGCTTTCTTT,CASSSRTDSEAFF
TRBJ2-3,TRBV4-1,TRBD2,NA,TGCGCCAGCAGCCAAGTTTTTAGCGGGAACACAGATACGCAGTATTTT,CASSQVFSGNTDTQYF
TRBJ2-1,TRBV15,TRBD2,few,TGTGCCACCAGCAGGCGGGGGCTACTAGCGGGGGCCTACAATGAGCAGTTCTTC,CATSRRGLLAGAYNEQFF
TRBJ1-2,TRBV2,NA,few,TGTGCCAGCAGGATCGATGGAGAAAGAAACTATGGCTACACCTTC,CASRIDGERNYGYTF
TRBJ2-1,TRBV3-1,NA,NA,TGTGCCAGCAGCCCCTATGGAGGGGGCGCCTACAATGAGCAGTTCTTC,CASSPYGGGAYNEQFF
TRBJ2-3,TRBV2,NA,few,TGTGCCAGCAGTGCGGGACCAGGAAGGTCCGCAGATACGCAGTATTTT,CASSAGPGRSADTQYF
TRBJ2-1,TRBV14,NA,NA,TGTGCCAGCAGCCAGTATTTATCCTACAATGAGCAGTTCTTC,CASSQYLSYNEQFF
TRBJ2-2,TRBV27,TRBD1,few,TGTGCCAGCAGTCTTCCAGGGGGTTCGAACACCGGGGAGCTGTTTTTT,CASSLPGGSNTGELFF
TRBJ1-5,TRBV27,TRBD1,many,TGTGCCAGCAGTCCACTGGGACAGAATCAGCCCCAGCATTTT,CASSPLGQNQPQHF
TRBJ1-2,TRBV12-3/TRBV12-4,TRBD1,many,TGTGCCAGCAGTTCGACAGGGTCTGGCTACACCTTC,CASSSTGSGYTF
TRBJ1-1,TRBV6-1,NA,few,TGTGCCAGCAGTGAACTCGGGGGAGGCACTGAAGCTTTCTTT,CASSELGGGTEAFF
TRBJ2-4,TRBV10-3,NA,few,TGTGCCATCAGTGGTCGGCCGGGGGATATTCAGTACTTC,CAISGRPGDIQYF
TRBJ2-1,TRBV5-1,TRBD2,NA,TGCGCCAGCAGCGGGTGGGCTAGCGGGGGCCGCGATGACTACAATGAGCAGTTCTTC,CASSGWASGGRDDYNEQFF
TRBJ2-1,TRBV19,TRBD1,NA,TGTGCCAGTAGTCCGGGACAGGGAGGTGATGAGCAGTTCTTC,CASSPGQGGDEQFF
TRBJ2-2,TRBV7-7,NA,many,TGTGCTAGCAGCTTAGATGGGGGAAACACCGGGGAGCTGTTTTTT,CASSLDGGNTGELFF
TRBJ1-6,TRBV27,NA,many,TGTGCCAGCAGTTTAGCGTGGCGAGGGGGAGGCTCACCCCTCCACTTT,CASSLAWRGGGSPLHF
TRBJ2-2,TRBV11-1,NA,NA,TGTGCCAGCAGCTTAAATACGGGCCACGGGGAGCTGTTTTTT,CASSLNTGHGELFF
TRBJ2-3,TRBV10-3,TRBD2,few,TGTGCCATCAGTGATAGCGGGGGGGCAGATACGCAGTATTTT,CAISDSGGADTQYF
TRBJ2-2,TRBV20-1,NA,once,TGCAGTGCCCCGGGAACCTACACCGGGGAGCTGTTTTTT,CSAPGTYTGELFF
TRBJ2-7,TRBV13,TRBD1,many,TGTGCCAGCAGCTCAAAAGGGACAGACTCCTACGAGCAGTACTTC,CASSSKGTDSYEQYF
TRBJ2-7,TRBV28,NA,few,TGTGCCAGCAGTTTAGCCACAGGGTACGACGAGCAGTACTTC,CASSLATGYDEQYF
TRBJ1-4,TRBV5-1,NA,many,TGCGCCAGCAGCTTGGAACAGGGCGGTGAAAAACTGTTTTTT,CASSLEQGGEKLFF
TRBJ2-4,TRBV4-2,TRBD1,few,TGTGCCAGCAGCCAGGCGACAGGGGCCGGCAAAAACATTCAGTACTTC,CASSQATGAGKNIQYF